This TCR beta chain was documented in a study of cytomegalovirus exposure and HLA in healthy donors. Study conclusions and caveats: Diagnosis of cytomegalovirus status made by the classifier reportedly showed high specificity and sensitivity. The authors listed roughly 150 TCR beta chains as cytomegalovirus-associated.

Of note for this clone: Its target is unknown.

The CDR3 extends over 16 amino acids. Deletions cut 8 bases from V and 2 bases from J, with 19 bases between. Germline V gives CDR1 WNHNN, CDR2 SYGVQD (reference sequence). The PCR made use of 60 Vbeta and 13 Jbeta primers. Sequencing was performed with immunoSEQ multiplex PCR; in TCRdb, only in-frame clones are kept and a portion is missing. This sample carries about 110,000 clones, about two thirds of them seen once, and the ten largest clones take roughly 2.8%. This sequence originates from a female donor in good health and CMV-seronegative. The specimen was PBMCs. This rearrangement joins TRBV10-1 to TRBJ1-5; D uncertain. The CDR3 protein is CASRGPPRACNQPQHF. The DNA for the CDR3 is TGCGCCAGCCGCGGGCCCCCGAGGGCCTGCAATCAGCCCCAGCATTTT.